Presented here are 30 T cell receptor beta chains from one specimen sequenced in a study of T cell repertoires in cytomegalovirus infection. TCRdb redid the calling of the reads with MiXCR, one entry per CDR3 protein. This sample has 300,000 to 450,000 distinct CDR3 sequences; less than 20% occur once, and the top ten carry roughly 8.7%. The sequenced sample consisted of PBMCs. The receptors shown here come from a human donor in good health (CMV status not recorded). Some clones in this sample may be carry-over from other donors' samples.

Many counts were recorded for this clonotype. This chain joins TRBV7-7 and TRBJ2-7; the match to TRBD2 covers 10 bases. Germline trimming cut 5 bases from V and 3 bases from J; bases unmatched to any gene: 7. CDR3 length: 15 amino acids. The germline gives CDR1 SSHAT, CDR2 FNYEAQ (reference sequence). The CDR3 DNA sequence: TGTGCCAGCAGCCCAGGACTAGCGGACTTCTACGAGCAGTACTTC. This sequence encodes CASSPGLADFYEQYF.

Regarding this clonotype: A junction end diverges from the germline sequence, so it may reflect a read error. This chain links TRBV19 with TRBJ1-5; D is unclear. Germline V gene lookup returns CDR1 LNHDA and CDR2 SQIVND (reference sequence). The CDR3 has 12 residues. This chain's CDR3 is CVSSITFQPQHF. CDR3 coding DNA: TGTGTCAGTAGTATCACCTTTCAGCCCCAGCATTTT. The complete variable domain, with remaining parts taken from reference TRBV19 and TRBJ1-5, reads DGGITQSPKYLFRKEGQNVTLSCEQNLNHDAMYWYRQDPGQGLRLIYYSQIVNDFQKGDIAEGYSVSREKKESFPLTVTSAQKNPTAFYLCVSSITFQPQHFGDGTRLSIL.

This clonotype has more than one count but fewer than ten. This chain links TRBV5-1 with TRBJ2-3; tentative D call: TRBD2 (6 bases). The CDR3 runs 15 residues. With 4 bases removed from V and 3 bases from J, the gap between germline ends came to 15 bases. Germline values: CDR1 SGHRS, CDR2 YFSETQ. The DNA of the CDR3 is TGCGCCAGCAGCCTCAACCCGGGGGTAACAGATACGCAGTATTTT. As protein: CASSLNPGVTDTQYF.

This clonotype has only a few counts. A junction end diverges from the germline sequence, so it may reflect a read error. The genes are TRBV2 and TRBJ1-1; D not certain. The CDR3 runs to 13 residues. Per germline, CDR1 SNHLY and CDR2 FYNNEI. In DNA, the CDR3 is TGTGCCAGAAGTGAAGGGCCGGGCACTGAAGCTTTCTTT. It specifies CARSEGPGTEAFF.

This clonotype has ten or more counts. This chain connects TRBV7-2 to TRBJ1-4; D is unresolved. V was pared by 4 bases and J by 0 bases, with 12 bases between. The CDR3 spans 16 residues. Germline loops: CDR1 SGHTA, CDR2 FQGNSA. The CDR3 is CASSSRPTATNEKLFF. The CDR3, as DNA: TGTGCCAGCAGCTCGCGGCCCACCGCAACTAATGAAAAACTGTTTTTT.

The CDR3 nucleotides are TGTGCCAGTAGCCGTGCGGACGCCGACGAGCCCCAGCATTTT. Translating it yields CASSRADADEPQHF. The rearrangement uses TRBV19 and TRBJ1-5; the D is unclear. V lost 6 bases and J lost 8, with 17 bases in between. Germline CDR1 and CDR2: LNHDA and SQIVND (reference sequence). This CDR3 is built from 14 residues.

This clonotype was detected many times. V and J are TRBV7-2 and TRBJ2-5; no clear D gene. V was shortened by 11 bases and J by 2 bases, with 24 bases between the two germline ends. This CDR3 comprises 16 residues. CDR1 and CDR2 (germline): SGHTA, FQGNSA. CDR3: CARKPHSRPIQETQYF. Here the CDR3 DNA reads TGTGCCCGCAAGCCCCACTCTCGACCTATACAAGAGACCCAGTACTTC.

This clonotype appeared many times. CDR3 in amino acids: CASSLGSKSVRGYGYTF. Here the CDR3 DNA reads TGTGCCAGCAGCTTAGGATCAAAGTCGGTCAGGGGATATGGCTACACCTTC. This chain uses TRBV7-2 with TRBJ1-2, with a weak D call TRBD1 (6 bases). The ends were cut back, 1 base at V and 5 bases at J, with 20 bases in the middle. The germline V gene encodes CDR1 SGHTA and CDR2 FQGNSA. The CDR3 loop spans 17 amino acids.

This clonotype showed up many times. The rearrangement uses TRBV7-2 and TRBJ1-2; 7 bases align to TRBD1. With V trimmed by 5 bases and J by 8 bases, 8 bases remained unmatched. CDR3 length: 13 residues. Germline CDR1 SGHTA, CDR2 FQGNSA. This chain's CDR3 is CASSPTTGRGYTF. CDR3 bases: TGTGCCAGCAGCCCGACGACAGGGCGGGGCTACACCTTC.

This clonotype was counted only a few times. J is TRBJ2-5 and V is TRBV6-1, with D possibly TRBD2 on 6 matching bases. Deletions cut 11 bases from V and 5 bases from J, with 21 bases between. This CDR3 is built from 14 residues. Germline V gene sequence: CDR1 MNHNS, CDR2 SASEGT. The CDR3 is CASGRGPNGETQYF. The CDR3 DNA sequence: TGTGCCTCCGGGCGGGGCCCCAATGGGGAGACCCAGTACTTC.

This clonotype appeared a few times. The V and J genes are TRBV3-1 and TRBJ2-1, with 14 nucleotides matching TRBD2. The J segment lost 14 bases and the V segment lost 4 bases, leaving 7 bases of the junction unmatched. The CDR3 has 14 amino acids. Germline V gene data show CDR1 as LGHDT and CDR2 as YNNKEL (reference sequence). The CDR3 here is CASSRQGGLAGEFF. The CDR3 coding sequence is TGTGCCAGCAGCCGACAGGGGGGACTAGCGGGAGAGTTCTTC.

This clonotype has more than one count but fewer than ten. The chain couples TRBV6-6 to TRBJ2-5; 7 nucleotides align to TRBD2. Germline V gene lookup returns CDR1 MNHNY and CDR2 SVGAGI (reference sequence). The J segment lost 2 bases and the V segment lost 5 bases, leaving 5 bases of the junction unmatched. The CDR3 has 14 amino acids. The chain's CDR3 is CASSPSGTQETQYF. The DNA for the CDR3 is TGTGCCAGCAGTCCCAGCGGGACGCAAGAGACCCAGTACTTC.

This clonotype showed up just a few times. The chain couples TRBV10-3 to TRBJ2-7, with a weak D call TRBD2 (7 bases). Germline CDR1 reads ENHRY; CDR2 reads SYGVKD. This CDR3 contains 15 residues. Trimming removed 0 bases at V and 2 bases at J, with 11 bases between. The CDR3 DNA is TGTGCCATCAGTGAGTCGCGGGGGCTAACCTACGAGCAGTACTTC. As protein: CAISESRGLTYEQYF.

This clonotype has a count of ten or more. The chain couples TRBV7-9 to TRBJ1-2; no clear D. Germline V CDR1 and CDR2: SEHNR, FQNEAQ (reference sequence). Trimming took 6 bases from V and 4 from J, leaving 15 bases between them. The CDR3 runs to 14 residues. DNA for the CDR3: TGTGCCAGCAGATCGCAGCCTCCCAGCTATGGCTACACCTTC. Protein product: CASRSQPPSYGYTF. The complete variable domain, with remaining parts taken from reference TRBV7-9 and TRBJ1-2, reads DTGVSQNPRHKITKRGQNVTFRCDPISEHNRLYWYRQTLGQGPEFLTYFQNEAQLEKSRLLSDRFSAERPKGSFSTLEIQRTEQGDSAMYLCASRSQPPSYGYTFGSGTRLTVV.

This clonotype was seen a few times. The J gene is TRBJ1-1, the V gene TRBV25-1; D gene unclear. The CDR3 has 14 residues. Trimming pared 4 bases from V and 6 bases from J, leaving 15 bases between. From germline, CDR1 is MGHDK and CDR2 SYGVNS. The CDR3 loop reads CASSAPSSRAEAFF. The CDR3 region has the DNA TGTGCCAGCAGTGCCCCCTCGTCGCGGGCTGAAGCTTTCTTT.

This clonotype was seen more than once but under ten times. The gene calls are TRBV5-1 and TRBJ2-1, with no clear D. Germline V gene sequence: CDR1 SGHRS, CDR2 YFSETQ. This CDR3 is built from 15 residues. V was clipped by 0 bases and J by 7 bases, with 14 bases between them. The CDR3 bases are TGCGCCAGCAGCTTGGCGAGGCAGGACGTAAATGAGCAGTTCTTC. It is translated as CASSLARQDVNEQFF.

The J gene is TRBJ2-7, the V gene TRBV6-8; 7 nucleotides line up with TRBD2. The CDR3 spans 14 residues. Trimming removed 4 bases from V and 3 bases from J; junction bases left unmatched: 6. CDR1 is MNHGY and CDR2 is SAAAGT in the germline V gene. The CDR3 here is CASSFTGTNYEQYF. The CDR3 DNA follows: TGTGCCAGCAGTTTCACCGGGACTAACTACGAGCAGTACTTC.

This clonotype appeared a few times. This chain links TRBV5-1 with TRBJ1-1; D gene uncertain. V lost 4 bases, J lost 4 bases, and 17 bases lay in between. The CDR3 has 15 residues. The germline V gene encodes CDR1 SGHRS and CDR2 YFSETQ. CDR3 in amino acids: CASSLGVMGGTEAFF. In DNA form, the CDR3 reads TGCGCCAGCAGCCTCGGTGTAATGGGAGGCACTGAAGCTTTCTTT.

This clonotype was seen ten or more times. The V gene is TRBV7-9, the J gene TRBJ2-7; the D is unclear. The CDR3 runs 15 residues. Deletions cut 6 bases from V and 0 bases from J, with 15 bases between. The germline V gene has CDR1 SEHNR and CDR2 FQNEAQ (reference sequence). The DNA of the CDR3 is TGTGCCAGCAGTCCAGTCAGCCTGCCCTCCTACGAGCAGTACTTC. This encodes CASSPVSLPSYEQYF.

This clonotype has just a few counts. The CDR3 protein is CASSFPGQGSDTQYF. CDR3 DNA: TGTGCCAGCAGCTTTCCGGGACAGGGATCAGATACGCAGTATTTT. This chain connects TRBV5-4 to TRBJ2-3; TRBD1 agrees at 9 bases. This CDR3 is built from 15 residues. V lost 2 bases and J lost 4; bases outside the gene matches: 5. CDR1 and CDR2 from the germline V gene are SGHNT and YYREEE (reference sequence).

This clonotype was observed a single time. It may be a read error: a sequence one base away is much more abundant. V gene TRBV5-6 combines with J gene TRBJ2-7; D might be TRBD2 (5 bases). Germline values: CDR1 SGHDT, CDR2 YYEEEE. The CDR3 is 14 amino acids. The CDR3 coding sequence is TGTTCCAGCAGCGCCGGGCCTACCGGGGACGAGCAGTACTTC. Translating it yields CSSSAGPTGDEQYF. Using reference TRBV5-6 and TRBJ2-7 for the parts outside the CDR3, the full variable domain is DAGVTQSPTHLIKTRGQQVTLRCSPKSGHDTVSWYQQALGQGPQFIFQYYEEEERQRGNFPDRFSGHQFPNYSSELNVNALLLGDSALYLCSSSAGPTGDEQYFGPGTRLTVT.

This clonotype has at least ten counts. The chain couples TRBV12-3 or TRBV12-4 to TRBJ1-1, with D perhaps matching TRBD1 (6 bases). CDR3 length equals 15 residues. V lost 7 bases and J lost 0, with 15 bases in between. The CDR3 DNA follows: TGTGCCAGCACCTATCGGGGGCTCATGAACACTGAAGCTTTCTTT. Amino acids: CASTYRGLMNTEAFF.

This clonotype has a count of ten or more. CDR3 in amino acids: CASSQGSSFYSNQPQHF. In DNA form, the CDR3 reads TGTGCCAGCAGCCAAGGCAGCTCCTTCTATAGCAATCAGCCCCAGCATTTT. V and J are TRBV7-6 and TRBJ1-5; no reliable D call. V lost 5 bases, J lost 0 bases, and 17 bases lay in between. CDR1 SGHVS and CDR2 FNYEAQ come from the germline V gene. The CDR3 length is 17 residues.

The sample holds a few counts of this clonotype. The rearrangement links TRBV19 to TRBJ1-5, with 8 bases lining up with TRBD1. CDR1 is LNHDA, CDR2 SQIVND, per germline (reference sequence). V gave up 9 bases and J gave up 6 bases; unmatched junction bases: 10. The CDR3 sequence is 14 residues long. The CDR3 region has the DNA TGTGCCAGCCACCGACAGGGGATCGGTCAGCCCCAGCATTTT. This translates into CASHRQGIGQPQHF.

The chain uses TRBV11-3 and TRBJ1-6; 9 bases map to TRBD1. V lost 4 bases and J lost 10; bases outside the gene matches: 2. Germline V CDR1 and CDR2: SGHNT, YENEEA. CDR3 length: 13 amino acids. The CDR3 DNA sequence: TGTGCCAGCAGCTACGGACAGGGGTCACCCCTCCACTTT. It yields the protein CASSYGQGSPLHF.

This sequence joins TRBV20-1 and TRBJ2-3; possible D gene TRBD2, 6 bases. CDR1 and CDR2 (germline): DFQATT, SNEGSKA (reference sequence). V lost 6 bases to trimming and J lost 1 base, with 17 bases between them. The CDR3 runs to 15 residues. The CDR3 sequence: CSASRLGIGTDTQYF. CDR3 in DNA: TGCAGTGCCTCGCGACTAGGAATCGGCACAGATACGCAGTATTTT.

This clonotype was counted many times. This chain connects TRBV7-2 to TRBJ2-7; D may be TRBD2 (6 bases). Trimming left V 3 bases short and J 3 bases short, with 12 bases between. Looked up from germline, CDR1 is SGHTA and CDR2 is FQGNSA. The CDR3 consists of 14 residues. Here the CDR3 DNA reads TGTGCCAGCAGCTTGACTAGGAACCACTACGAGCAGTACTTC. This sequence encodes CASSLTRNHYEQYF. Full variable domain (outside the CDR3, taken from reference TRBV7-2 and TRBJ2-7): GAGVSQSPSNKVTEKGKDVELRCDPISGHTALYWYRQSLGQGLEFLIYFQGNSAPDKSGLPSDRFSAERTGGSVSTLTIQRTQQEDSAVYLCASSLTRNHYEQYFGPGTRLTVT.

This chain connects TRBV11-2 to TRBJ1-1; 7 bases fit TRBD1. The CDR3 has 15 amino acids. V lost 5 bases and J lost 1; bases outside the gene matches: 7. Germline CDR1 is SGHAT and CDR2 is FQNNGV. This CDR3 is CASSLFRQGNTEAFF. CDR3 in DNA: TGTGCCAGCAGCCTTTTCAGACAGGGGAACACTGAAGCTTTCTTT.

As regards this clonotype: The conserved phenylalanine or tryptophan normally closing the CDR3 is absent here, so this likely arose from a read error. Because the CDR3's place on the DNA is in doubt, the DNA is left out and the CDR3 is given as listed by TCRdb. The chain recombines TRBV3-1 with TRBJ1-6. The CDR3 is 14 residues long, ends included. Germline loops: CDR1 LGHDT, CDR2 YNNKEL (reference sequence). CDR3 in amino acids: CASSQVNRGRPRID.

This chain links TRBV14 with TRBJ1-1; D call uncertain. In germline, CDR1 is SGHDN, CDR2 FVKESK. V was shortened by 1 base and J by 4 bases, with 7 bases between the two germline ends. The CDR3 is made up of 13 amino acids. The chain's CDR3 is CASSQVWGTEAFF. CDR3 bases: TGTGCCAGCAGCCAAGTGTGGGGCACTGAAGCTTTCTTT.